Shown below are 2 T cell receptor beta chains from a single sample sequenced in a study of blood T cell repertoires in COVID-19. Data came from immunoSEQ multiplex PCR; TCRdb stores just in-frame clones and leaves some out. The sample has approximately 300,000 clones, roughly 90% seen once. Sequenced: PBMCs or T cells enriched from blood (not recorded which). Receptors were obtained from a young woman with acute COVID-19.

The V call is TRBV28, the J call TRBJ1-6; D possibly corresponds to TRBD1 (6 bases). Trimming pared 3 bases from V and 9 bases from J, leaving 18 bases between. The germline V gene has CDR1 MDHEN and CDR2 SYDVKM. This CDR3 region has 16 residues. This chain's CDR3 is CASSFRGGGSSSPLHF. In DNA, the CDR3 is TGTGCCAGCAGTTTCAGGGGCGGGGGGTCTAGTTCACCCCTCCACTTT.

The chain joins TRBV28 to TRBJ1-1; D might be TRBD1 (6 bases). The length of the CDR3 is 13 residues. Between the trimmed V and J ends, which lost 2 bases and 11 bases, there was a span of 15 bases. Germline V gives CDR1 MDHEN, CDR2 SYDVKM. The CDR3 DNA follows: TGTGCCAGCAGTTTAACCGGGGGGCCTTGGGCTTTCTTT. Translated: CASSLTGGPWAFF.